Below, 29 T cell receptor beta chains from the same sample are listed, as sequenced in a study of T cell responses to AZD1222 COVID-19 vaccine. Here immunoSEQ multiplex PCR was the method, and the copy in TCRdb shows in-frame clones only, minus some. The sample carries about 140,000 clones, 80% to 95% recorded once. The specimen was peripheral blood, collected 28 days after the second AZD1222 dose. These receptors originate from an adult who received the AZD1222 COVID-19 vaccine.

Only one count was recorded for this clone. The gene calls are TRBV5-1 and TRBJ1-2; tentatively, D is TRBD1 (5 bases). Trimming left V 0 bases short and J 3 bases short, with 12 bases between. Germline CDR1 is SGHRS and CDR2 is YFSETQ. There are 15 residues in the CDR3. CDR3 in amino acids: CASSLERGNYYGYTF. The CDR3 DNA reads TGCGCCAGCAGCTTGGAACGGGGCAACTACTATGGCTACACCTTC.

This chain links TRBV6-6 with TRBJ2-5, with D unresolved. The germline V and J ends were trimmed by 2 bases and 10 bases, with 11 bases remaining between them. CDR3 length equals 12 residues. CDR1 is MNHNY and CDR2 is SVGAGI in the germline V gene (reference sequence). The CDR3: CASSYKNEFQYF. CDR3 nucleotides: TGTGCCAGCAGTTACAAAAACGAGTTCCAGTACTTC.

The V gene is TRBV4-1, the J gene TRBJ1-4; TRBD1 might be the D (5 bases). From germline, CDR1 is MGHRA and CDR2 YSYEKL. The CDR3 has 17 residues. V gave up 4 bases and J gave up 9 bases, with 24 bases separating them. The CDR3 protein is CASSLNDGGARWKKLFF. In DNA form, the CDR3 reads TGCGCCAGCAGCCTAAATGATGGTGGGGCGAGATGGAAAAAACTGTTTTTT.

This chain connects TRBV7-9 to TRBJ2-5, with D perhaps matching TRBD1 or TRBD2 (5 bases each). V lost 6 bases and J lost 3, with 11 bases in between. The CDR3 consists of 13 residues. Germline CDR1 and CDR2: SEHNR and FQNEAQ (reference sequence). CDR3 sequence: CASSPGREETQYF. For the CDR3, the DNA is TGTGCCAGCAGTCCGGGACGCGAAGAGACCCAGTACTTC.

The J gene is TRBJ1-1, the V gene TRBV6-4; D is perhaps TRBD1 (5 bases). The V gene's germline CDR1 is MRHNA and CDR2 SNTAGT. The CDR3 contains 14 residues. Trimming left V 3 bases short and J 5 bases short, with 13 bases between. Written as DNA, the CDR3 is TGTGCCAGCAGTGAGCAGTGGGGGGGGACTGAAGCTTTCTTT. This sequence encodes CASSEQWGGTEAFF.

The chain recombines TRBV10-3 with TRBJ2-3, with a tentative D call TRBD1 (6 bases). The ends were cut back, 10 bases at V and 3 bases at J, with 11 bases in the middle. Germline CDR1 ENHRY, CDR2 SYGVKD. This CDR3 region has 12 residues. The chain's CDR3 is CATEQGTDTQYF. CDR3 DNA: TGTGCCACCGAACAGGGTACAGATACGCAGTATTTT.

The gene calls are TRBV2 and TRBJ2-1; D is undetermined. V lost 3 bases and J lost 5, with 8 bases in between. CDR3 length: 13 amino acids. CDR1 is SNHLY, CDR2 FYNNEI, per germline. The CDR3 spells CASSDLRDNEQFF. CDR3 sequence (DNA): TGTGCCAGCAGTGACTTAAGGGACAATGAGCAGTTCTTC.

The V call is TRBV5-1, the J call TRBJ1-1; D possibly corresponds to TRBD1 (6 bases). The CDR3 is 15 amino acids. Trimming removed 0 bases from V and 6 bases from J, with 15 bases in between. Germline-derived CDR1 and CDR2 are SGHRS and YFSETQ. CDR3 protein: CASSLGGGAKAEAFF. For the CDR3, the DNA is TGCGCCAGCAGCTTGGGAGGGGGGGCGAAGGCTGAAGCTTTCTTT.

Only one count was recorded for this clone. V is TRBV28 and J is TRBJ1-6, with D maybe TRBD1 (5 bases). Trimming cost V 10 bases and J 6 bases, with 16 bases left between them. From germline, CDR1 is MDHEN and CDR2 SYDVKM. This CDR3 has 14 amino acids. CDR3 DNA: TGTGCCACCCGGCCGAGGGGCGGTAATTCACCCCTCCACTTT. This codes for CATRPRGGNSPLHF.

The rearrangement uses TRBV9 and TRBJ1-1; TRBD1 is a possible D gene (5 bases). V lost 4 bases to trimming and J lost 3 bases, with 10 bases between them. The CDR3 covers 13 residues. Looked up from germline, CDR1 is SGDLS and CDR2 is YYNGEE. The CDR3 DNA reads as TGTGCCAGCAGCCCTAGAGGGGACACTGAAGCTTTCTTT. Translated: CASSPRGDTEAFF.

This sequence joins TRBV25-1 and TRBJ1-3; D gene unclear. The germline V and J ends were trimmed by 3 bases and 4 bases, with 10 bases remaining between them. The CDR3 runs 14 residues. Per germline, CDR1 MGHDK and CDR2 SYGVNS. The CDR3 DNA sequence: TGTGCCAGCAGTGAGGAGGGAGGAGGAAACACCATATATTTT. Encoded protein: CASSEEGGGNTIYF.

The chain has TRBV7-9 and TRBJ1-3, with D hard to call. CDR1 is SEHNR and CDR2 is FQNEAQ in the germline V gene (reference sequence). Trimming cost V 10 bases and J 0 bases, with 16 bases left between them. This CDR3 spans 15 amino acids. The CDR3 sequence: CATTGPDTSGNTIYF. The CDR3 nucleotides read TGTGCCACAACGGGCCCCGACACCTCTGGAAACACCATATATTTT.

The rearrangement uses TRBV9 and TRBJ2-3; 8 bases agree with TRBD2. Germline CDR1 is SGDLS and CDR2 is YYNGEE. Losses at the gene ends were 3 bases for V and 2 bases for J; bases not matched to a gene: 5. The CDR3 contains 15 residues. CDR3 DNA: TGTGCCAGCAGCGAAACTAGCGGAACCACAGATACGCAGTATTTT. It translates to CASSETSGTTDTQYF. Combining the CDR3 with reference TRBV9 and TRBJ2-3 gives the whole variable domain DSGVTQTPKHLITATGQRVTLRCSPRSGDLSVYWYQQSLDQGLQFLIQYYNGEERAKGNILERFSAQQFPDLHSELNLSSLELGDSALYFCASSETSGTTDTQYFGPGTRLTVL.

The genes are TRBV24-1 and TRBJ2-5; 7 bases map to TRBD1. Looked up from germline, CDR1 is KGHDR and CDR2 is SFDVKD. The V and J ends lost 4 bases and 5 bases, in that order; junction bases with no gene match: 12. The CDR3 sequence is 16 residues long. The DNA for the CDR3 is TGTGCCACCAGTGACCGGAAGGGGGCGGGTTACGAGACCCAGTACTTC. This sequence encodes CATSDRKGAGYETQYF.

Here the CDR3 reads CATSREAVRYEQYF. CDR3 nucleotides: TGTGCCACCAGCCGCGAGGCTGTGCGCTACGAGCAGTACTTC. The rearrangement joins TRBV15 to TRBJ2-7; D is undetermined. This CDR3 comprises 14 residues. Looked up from germline, CDR1 is LNHNV and CDR2 is YYDKDF (reference sequence). Between the trimmed V and J ends, which lost 5 bases and 3 bases, there was a span of 14 bases.

The rearrangement links TRBV20-1 to TRBJ2-1; D is possibly TRBD2 (6 bases). Germline V lookup: CDR1 DFQATT, CDR2 SNEGSKA (reference sequence). V was cut by 7 bases and J by 14 bases, with 18 bases left in between. This CDR3 contains 11 residues. The CDR3 spells CSVEAGGVKFF. For the CDR3, the DNA is TGCAGTGTAGAAGCGGGTGGGGTCAAGTTCTTC.

V usage is TRBV7-8 and J usage is TRBJ1-1, with D perhaps matching TRBD1 (6 bases). CDR1 is SGHVS and CDR2 is FQNEAQ in the germline V gene. The CDR3 loop spans 17 amino acids. The ends were cut back, 3 bases at V and 2 bases at J, with 19 bases in the middle. In nucleotides, the CDR3 is TGTGCCAGCAGCTTGAGGGGGGCGCGGGGTCGAAACACTGAAGCTTTCTTT. Translating it yields CASSLRGARGRNTEAFF.

The chain combines TRBV12-5 with TRBJ2-2, with 7 positions matching TRBD1. Germline CDR1 is LGHNT and CDR2 is FRNRAP. The CDR3 has 14 amino acids. Germline trimming cut 6 bases from V and 7 bases from J; bases unmatched to any gene: 8. The CDR3 is CASGHRGRGGELFF. Here the CDR3 DNA reads TGTGCTAGTGGCCACAGGGGCCGGGGCGGGGAGCTGTTTTTT.

The chain is built from TRBV5-1 and TRBJ2-2; D may correspond to TRBD1 or TRBD2 (5 bases each). Looked up from germline, CDR1 is SGHRS and CDR2 is YFSETQ. The CDR3 spans 15 residues. Trimming stripped 0 bases from V and 5 bases from J, with 11 bases between. CDR3 nucleotides: TGCGCCAGCAGCTTGGTGGGGCGCGGGACCGGGGAGCTGTTTTTT. The encoded protein is CASSLVGRGTGELFF.

This chain connects TRBV24-1 to TRBJ1-5; D is perhaps TRBD1 (6 bases). This CDR3 is 17 amino acids long. Trimming took 3 bases from V and 0 from J, leaving 14 bases between them. The germline CDR1 and CDR2 sequences are KGHDR and SFDVKD. The CDR3 nucleotides are TGTGCCACCAGTGATCCCGGGACACCATATAGCAATCAGCCCCAGCATTTT. Its translation is CATSDPGTPYSNQPQHF.

The gene calls are TRBV10-3 and TRBJ1-2, with TRBD1 matching over 8 bases. This CDR3 is 17 amino acids long. V shed 5 bases, J shed 4 bases, and the junction held 15 bases outside the gene matches. Germline CDR1 ENHRY, CDR2 SYGVKD. This chain's CDR3 is CAISPGQGQGSSYGYTF. In DNA form, the CDR3 reads TGTGCCATCAGTCCAGGACAGGGTCAAGGATCTAGCTATGGCTACACCTTC.

This rearrangement joins TRBV13 to TRBJ2-3; D gene unclear. There are 14 residues in the CDR3. The V gene lost 0 bases and the J gene lost 6 bases, with 10 bases spanning the gap. Looked up from germline, CDR1 is PRHDT and CDR2 is FYEKMQ (reference sequence). The CDR3 nucleotides read TGTGCCAGCAGCTTAGGGGAGACCGGTGATACGCAGTATTTT. It codes for CASSLGETGDTQYF.

The chain combines TRBV27 with TRBJ2-7; D perhaps matches TRBD1 (5 bases). The V end lost 6 bases, the J end lost 1 base, and 10 bases lay between the germline ends. Germline CDR1 reads MNHEY; CDR2 reads SMNVEV (reference sequence). The CDR3 contains 13 residues. CDR3 nucleotide sequence: TGTGCCAGCAGACAGTCAGGGTCCTACGAGCAGTACTTC. It specifies CASRQSGSYEQYF.

This chain links TRBV24-1 with TRBJ1-5, with TRBD1 matching over 9 bases. Germline V gene lookup returns CDR1 KGHDR and CDR2 SFDVKD. CDR3 length: 16 residues. J was trimmed by 4 bases and V by 9 bases; bases with no gene match: 12. The CDR3 DNA reads as TGTGCCACCTCCCCCCGGGGACAGGGAGAGAATCAGCCCCAGCATTTT. It yields the protein CATSPRGQGENQPQHF.

V usage is TRBV18 and J usage is TRBJ1-2; no clear D gene. The CDR3 has 14 amino acids. V gave up 2 bases and J gave up 1 base, with 8 bases separating them. In germline, CDR1 is KGHSH, CDR2 LQKENI. DNA of the CDR3: TGTGCCAGCTCACCAGTGTCGGGTAACTATGGCTACACCTTC. Residues: CASSPVSGNYGYTF.

J is TRBJ2-6 and V is TRBV5-5; TRBD1 aligns across 8 bases. V lost 4 bases to trimming and J lost 0 bases; unmatched junction nucleotides: 6. The CDR3 is 17 residues long. Germline V gene lookup returns CDR1 SGHKS and CDR2 YYEKEE (reference sequence). CDR3 sequence reads: CASSKGQESSGANVLTF. CDR3 nucleotide sequence: TGTGCCAGCAGCAAGGGACAGGAGTCCTCTGGGGCCAACGTCCTGACTTTC. Combining the CDR3 with reference TRBV5-5 and TRBJ2-6 gives the whole variable domain DAGVTQSPTHLIKTRGQQVTLRCSPISGHKSVSWYQQVLGQGPQFIFQYYEKEERGRGNFPDRFSARQFPNYSSELNVNALLLGDSALYLCASSKGQESSGANVLTFGAGSRLTVL.

The V and J genes are TRBV3-1 (or the pseudogene TRBV3-2) and TRBJ1-1, with D hard to call. Trimming stripped 3 bases from V and 4 bases from J, with 12 bases between. Looked up from germline, CDR1 is LGHDT and CDR2 is YNNKEL (reference sequence). The CDR3 sequence is 14 residues long. The CDR3 reads CASSHSPKTTEAFF. The DNA of the CDR3 is TGTGCCAGCAGCCATTCCCCTAAAACCACTGAAGCTTTCTTT.

The chain carries TRBV7-2 and TRBJ2-2, with TRBD1 matching over 7 bases. CDR1 is SGHTA, CDR2 FQGNSA, per germline. The CDR3 totals 15 residues. J gave up 7 bases and V 3 bases, and 8 bases lay outside the gene matches. The CDR3 is CASSLRGGADGELFF. For the CDR3, the DNA is TGTGCCAGCAGCTTGAGAGGGGGCGCTGACGGGGAGCTGTTTTTT. Combining the CDR3 with reference TRBV7-2 and TRBJ2-2 gives the whole variable domain GAGVSQSPSNKVTEKGKDVELRCDPISGHTALYWYRQSLGQGLEFLIYFQGNSAPDKSGLPSDRFSAERTGGSVSTLTIQRTQQEDSAVYLCASSLRGGADGELFFGEGSRLTVL.

J is TRBJ1-6 and V is TRBV6-5; the match to TRBD1 covers 8 bases. The length of the CDR3 is 14 residues. V shed 4 bases and J 8 bases; nucleotides not matched to a gene: 4. Germline V gene data show CDR1 as MNHEY and CDR2 as SVGAGI. The CDR3 loop is CASSLTGDYSPLHF. The CDR3 nucleotides read TGTGCCAGCAGTTTGACAGGGGATTATTCACCCCTCCACTTT.